Sequencing of this T cell receptor beta chain was carried out in a study of blood T cells in healthy people across ages. CDR1 and CDR2 (germline): DFQATT, SNEGSKA (reference sequence). The germline V and J ends were trimmed by 5 bases and 2 bases, with 9 bases remaining between them. The CDR3 totals 12 residues. Through a sample-barcoded 5' primer and a J-beta primer mix, a second PCR was run for roughly 7 to 12 cycles. In TCRdb, the 5' RACE reads were re-called with MiXCR into one record per CDR3 protein. The table lists some 1.6 million distinct CDR3 sequences, 30% to 35% of them singletons. This clonotype has more than one count but fewer than ten. Antigen specificity is unknown. Whole-study results and caveats: More naive CD4+ cells and higher diversity were found in long-lived than in aged donors.

The chain recombines TRBV20-1 with TRBJ2-5, with unresolved D. This TCR was recovered from a woman under 40 in good health. Material for sequencing was blood. The CDR3 DNA reads TGCAGTGCTTGGACGGATCAAGAGACCCAGTACTTC. It codes for CSAWTDQETQYF.